The 9 T cell receptor beta chains presented below share a single source sample, sequenced in a study of identical twins. One entry per CDR3 protein, called by TCRdb with MiXCR from the 5' RACE reads. The table has 400,000 to 650,000 distinct CDR3 sequences, less than 25% seen once. This sample was shared with a second study, whose subject was T cells expressing NK-cell markers.

Material for sequencing was CD4+ T cells sorted from blood. Receptors were obtained from a woman aged 18-29 years in good health.

This clonotype appeared many times. The chain uses TRBV12-3 or TRBV12-4 and TRBJ2-1; 8 nucleotides match TRBD2. This CDR3 region has 16 residues. With V trimmed by 5 bases and J by 0 bases, 6 bases remained unmatched. The CDR3 protein is CASSTLAGPSYNEQFF. CDR3 in DNA: TGTGCCAGCAGTACCCTAGCGGGCCCCTCCTACAATGAGCAGTTCTTC.

V is TRBV18 and J is TRBJ2-2; 7 bases are shared with TRBD2. The CDR3 spans 16 residues. Per the germline V gene, CDR1 is KGHSH and CDR2 is LQKENI. J lost 2 bases, V lost 3 bases, and 6 bases had no gene match. In DNA, the CDR3 is TGTGCCAGCTCACCCTACGGGGGGTCCAACACCGGGGAGCTGTTTTTT. It specifies CASSPYGGSNTGELFF. Supplemented by reference TRBV18 and TRBJ2-2, the full variable domain reads NAGVMQNPRHLVRRRGQEARLRCSPMKGHSHVYWYRQLPEEGLKFMVYLQKENIIDESGMPKERFSAEFPKEGPSILRIQQVVRGDSAAYFCASSPYGGSNTGELFFGEGSRLTVL.

V usage is TRBV2 and J usage is TRBJ2-7; the D gene is possibly TRBD1 (6 bases). V lost 4 bases and J 5 bases, leaving 12 bases between the germline ends. Germline V CDR1 and CDR2: SNHLY, FYNNEI. This CDR3 region has 13 residues. In DNA, the CDR3 is TGTGCCAGCAGTGCCTCCCAGGGGAACGAGCAGTACTTC. Encoded protein: CASSASQGNEQYF.

J is TRBJ1-2 and V is TRBV4-2; TRBD1 matches at 7 bases. There are 13 residues in the CDR3. After removal of 4 bases from V and 5 bases from J, the junction contained 4 bases not matched to a gene. Germline CDR1 reads LGHNA; CDR2 reads YNFKEQ. The CDR3 reads CASSLQGVYGYTF. The CDR3 DNA sequence: TGTGCCAGCAGCCTCCAGGGGGTTTATGGCTACACCTTC.

This clonotype came up many times. This chain connects TRBV20-1 to TRBJ1-2; a possible D gene is TRBD1 (5 bases). Trimming pared 1 base from V and 0 bases from J, leaving 9 bases between. This CDR3 has 14 residues. CDR1 DFQATT and CDR2 SNEGSKA come from the germline V gene (reference sequence). CDR3 protein: CSARGGVPNYGYTF. CDR3 nucleotides: TGCAGTGCTAGAGGAGGGGTCCCTAACTATGGCTACACCTTC.

The chain couples TRBV20-1 to TRBJ2-4, with D perhaps matching TRBD1 or TRBD2 (5 bases each). The germline V and J ends were trimmed by 0 bases and 0 bases, with 15 bases remaining between them. The CDR3 spans 17 residues. Germline-derived CDR1 and CDR2 are DFQATT and SNEGSKA (reference sequence). DNA for the CDR3: TGCAGTGCTAGAGATCTGAGGGACCCCATAGCCAAAAACATTCAGTACTTC. Protein sequence: CSARDLRDPIAKNIQYF.

This sequence joins TRBV7-2 and TRBJ1-1, with no clear D. Germline CDR1 is SGHTA and CDR2 is FQGNSA. V lost 5 bases, J lost 0 bases, and 10 bases lay in between. The CDR3 has 14 residues. As DNA, the CDR3 is TGTGCCAGCAGCACCTCCCGGTTGAACACTGAAGCTTTCTTT. The encoded protein is CASSTSRLNTEAFF.

This clonotype appeared a few times. The chain is built from TRBV20-1 and TRBJ1-2; no reliable D call. V was clipped by 5 bases and J by 1 base, with 14 bases between them. CDR1 DFQATT and CDR2 SNEGSKA come from the germline V gene (reference sequence). The CDR3 extends over 14 amino acids. Here the CDR3 DNA reads TGCAGTGCTTCGGACGGCTACCTTAACTATGGCTACACCTTC. It encodes CSASDGYLNYGYTF.

The chain couples TRBV12-3 or TRBV12-4 to TRBJ1-6; D is unclear. V lost 3 bases and J 8 bases, leaving 2 bases between the germline ends. The CDR3 spans 11 residues. The DNA for the CDR3 is TGTGCCAGCAGTTTGTATTCACCCCTCCACTTT. Translating it yields CASSLYSPLHF.